The source of this T cell receptor (beta chain) is a study of PD-L1 blockade in urothelial cancer (dated by TCRdb to about 2017). About the study as a whole: Therapy was started around 2014 for all patients, and atezolizumab 1,200 mg was administered intravenously every 3 weeks. Blood samples were analyzed at two time points: 3 weeks after treatment start (second dose) and 6 weeks after treatment start. Durable clinical benefit meant progression-free survival longer than 6 months, and TCR features were also tested against progression-free and overall survival. Blood samples gave a median of around 140,000 T cells and 77,000 or so unique TCRs, with a median clonality of roughly 0.08. Pretreatment tumor samples and matched peripheral blood, collected serially before and after atezolizumab treatment, underwent TCR sequencing. In the same patients who had TCR sequencing, pretreatment tumors also underwent whole exome sequencing and RNA sequencing. Twenty-five of 29 patients were identified as males with urothelial cancer of bladder origin, and a prior smoking history was reported by 18 of 29 patients. An ECOG performance status of 0 or 1 was recorded for the patients, and 0 to 3 prior chemotherapy regimens had been received by the patients. The study was an exploratory multi-omic analysis of somatic, immune and clinical correlates of response to PD-L1 blockade with atezolizumab in urothelial cancer. Durable clinical benefit was achieved by nine patients and was not achieved by 20 patients. Twenty-nine patients had pretreatment blood TCR-seq, some 24 had at least one posttreatment blood collection, and some 24 had tumor TCR-seq. Overall study outcomes, separate from this receptor: Because the sample size was small (n of about 29) and many exploratory analyses were performed, the results are intended to be hypothesis-generating. At 3 weeks after the start of treatment, tumor-associated TCR clones in peripheral blood had expanded more in patients with durable benefit (n ≈ 23, p = 0.022). A pretreatment peripheral blood TCR clonality below the median was linked to improved progression-free and overall survival.

Each PCR received spiked-in synthetic TCR analog templates so that absolute template abundance could be estimated from read counts. Using the immunoSEQ assay, TCRbeta CDR3 regions were amplified from genomic DNA with bias-controlled V and J gene primers. Sequencing of rearranged TCRbeta segments was performed at approximately 20X coverage. As for the original processing: Clustering was used to correct sequencing errors, and CDR3s were annotated against IMGT so that V, D and J genes could be assigned. Out-of-frame and stop-codon sequences were excluded, and only productive TCRbeta rearrangements were used in downstream analyses. Clonality was calculated as one minus the Shannon entropy normalized by the log of the number of unique productive sequences. Fisher's exact test with Benjamini-Hochberg correction, using a cutoff of adjusted p below 0.01, was how clones that differed between time points or between blood and tumor were identified. The clones in this table, taken by TCRdb from immuneACCESS, are in-frame only. Not every clone is retained; where verified, under half of the shortfall comes from an unresolved V gene, and the cause of the rest is unknown. Clonal size and the V and J genes are those of that table, whereas D and trimming came from the DNA. Within this sample are over 70,000 clones, with 83% of them counted one time only. The ten largest clones add up to approximately 8.4% of the sample.

Regarding this clone: The specificity of this receptor is unknown. No base quality information exists; no much larger clone differs at one position.

This sample's time point label indicates: peripheral blood 6 weeks after treatment start. The cohort included roughly 29 patients with locally advanced or metastatic urothelial carcinoma who were treated at Memorial Sloan Kettering on a trial protocol. Peripheral blood mononuclear cells were collected from each patient pretreatment and during treatment, giving between 1 and 8 total time points per patient. The Qiagen DNeasy Blood extraction kit was used to purify genomic DNA from total PBMCs and tumor samples. Collected pretreatment and during treatment, PBMCs were isolated and stored as previously described. CDR3 length: 13 amino acids, cysteine to phenylalanine. The read is trimmed to its CDR3 DNA, 39 bases read in frame from base 1. Trimming at the junction amounts to 5 bases on V and 2 bases on J, and the germline ends lie 10 bases apart. The germline V gene (reference sequence) gives CDR1 as SEHNR and CDR2 as FQNEAQ.

Sequenced material: PBMCs, taken around atezolizumab (anti-PD-L1) treatment. This TCR derives from a man between 70 and 80 years old with urothelial cancer. This chain is built from TRBV7-9 and TRBJ2-7, with TRBD2 perhaps the D gene, on 6 matching bases. The bases are TGTGCCAGCAGCATCGGGACTCCCTACGAGCAGTACTTC. It encodes CASSIGTPYEQYF.